The 7 T cell receptor beta chains given below trace back to one sample, sequenced in a study of Ad26.COV2.S vaccination and SARS-CoV-2 variants. Assay used: immunoSEQ multiplex PCR; TCRdb lists only in-frame clones, some missing. Of about 180,000 clones in the sample, around nine tenths were seen once. Specimen: peripheral blood, collected after recovery from COVID-19. These receptors were taken from a human donor who had recovered from COVID-19.

The V gene is TRBV6-6, the J gene TRBJ2-7; D gene unclear. Per the germline V gene, CDR1 is MNHNY and CDR2 is SVGAGI (reference sequence). V was trimmed by 4 bases and J by 3 bases, leaving 10 bases between them. The CDR3 spans 13 residues. The CDR3 DNA reads as TGTGCCAGCAGTTTATTACCCCTCTACGAGCAGTACTTC. Translation gives CASSLLPLYEQYF.

The chain is built from TRBV9 and TRBJ2-1; 7 positions agree with TRBD2. This CDR3 has 15 amino acids. CDR1 is SGDLS and CDR2 is YYNGEE in the germline V gene. V gave up 0 bases and J gave up 8 bases; unmatched junction bases: 8. The CDR3 nucleotides are TGTGCCAGCAGCGTAGATTGGACGGGAGGAGATGAGCAGTTCTTC. This sequence encodes CASSVDWTGGDEQFF.

The sample holds one count of this clone. V gene TRBV6-1 combines with J gene TRBJ2-1; D perhaps matches TRBD1 (5 bases). CDR3 size: 16 residues. V dropped 1 base and J dropped 14 bases, with 24 bases sitting between them. The germline V gene encodes CDR1 MNHNS and CDR2 SASEGT. CDR3 DNA: TGTGCCAGCAGTGAAGTAGAAGGACACGGTGTACGGTCAAAGTTCTTC. This codes for CASSEVEGHGVRSKFF.

The chain uses TRBV19 and TRBJ1-3; D uncertain. Looked up from germline, CDR1 is LNHDA and CDR2 is SQIVND (reference sequence). Deletions cut 6 bases from V and 0 bases from J, with 9 bases between. There are 14 residues in the CDR3. This chain's CDR3 is CASSLNLSGNTIYF. In DNA, the CDR3 is TGTGCCAGTAGCCTGAATCTCTCTGGAAACACCATATATTTT.

This rearrangement joins TRBV19 to TRBJ1-1; 10 nucleotides align to TRBD1. After removal of 6 bases from V and 7 bases from J, the junction contained 11 bases not matched to a gene. The CDR3 sequence is 15 residues long. Germline CDR1 is LNHDA and CDR2 is SQIVND (reference sequence). CDR3 DNA sequence: TGTGCCAGTAGCATGCACCGACAGGGGGCGAGTGAAGCTTTCTTT. As protein: CASSMHRQGASEAFF.

The J gene is TRBJ2-5, the V gene TRBV11-2; no definite D call. CDR1 and CDR2 from the germline V gene are SGHAT and FQNNGV. The CDR3 sequence is 15 residues long. Deletions cut 1 base from V and 5 bases from J, with 14 bases between. This chain's CDR3 is CASSLGVRIRETQYF. The CDR3 DNA is TGTGCCAGCAGCTTAGGAGTTAGGATACGGGAGACCCAGTACTTC.

This clone showed up just once. The chain uses TRBV7-9 and TRBJ2-3, with D possibly TRBD2 on 6 matching bases. Germline CDR1 reads SEHNR; CDR2 reads FQNEAQ (reference sequence). The ends were cut back, 0 bases at V and 2 bases at J, with 12 bases in the middle. The CDR3 spans 16 residues. The CDR3, as DNA: TGTGCCAGCAGCTTAGCGGATGGAGGGTACACAGATACGCAGTATTTT. Translating gives CASSLADGGYTDTQYF.